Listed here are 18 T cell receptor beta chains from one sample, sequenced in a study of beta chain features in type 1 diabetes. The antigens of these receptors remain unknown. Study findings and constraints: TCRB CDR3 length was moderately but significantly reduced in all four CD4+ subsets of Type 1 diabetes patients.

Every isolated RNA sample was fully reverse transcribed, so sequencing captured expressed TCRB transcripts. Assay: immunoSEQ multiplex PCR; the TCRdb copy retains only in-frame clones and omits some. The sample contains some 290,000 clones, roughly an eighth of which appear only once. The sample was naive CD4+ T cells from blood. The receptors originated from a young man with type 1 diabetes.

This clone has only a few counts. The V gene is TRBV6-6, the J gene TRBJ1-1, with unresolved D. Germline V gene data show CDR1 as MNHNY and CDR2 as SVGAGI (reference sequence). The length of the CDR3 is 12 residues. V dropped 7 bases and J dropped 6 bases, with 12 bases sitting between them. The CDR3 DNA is TGTGCCAGCACACGCGGCGGATCTGAAGCTTTCTTT. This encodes CASTRGGSEAFF.

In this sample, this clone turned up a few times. The CDR3: CASSRRNTEAFF. CDR3 DNA sequence: TGTGCCAGTAGTAGGAGGAACACTGAAGCTTTCTTT. The rearrangement joins TRBV19 to TRBJ1-1; D gene uncertain. Per the germline V gene, CDR1 is LNHDA and CDR2 is SQIVND (reference sequence). Trimming removed 4 bases at V and 1 base at J, with 4 bases between. The CDR3 length is 12 residues.

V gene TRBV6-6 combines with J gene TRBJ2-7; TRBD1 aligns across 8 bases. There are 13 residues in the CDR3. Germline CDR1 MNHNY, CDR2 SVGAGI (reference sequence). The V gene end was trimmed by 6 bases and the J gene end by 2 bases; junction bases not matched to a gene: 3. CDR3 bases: TGTGCCAGCAGCCAACAGGGGGCCTACGAGCAGTACTTC. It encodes CASSQQGAYEQYF.

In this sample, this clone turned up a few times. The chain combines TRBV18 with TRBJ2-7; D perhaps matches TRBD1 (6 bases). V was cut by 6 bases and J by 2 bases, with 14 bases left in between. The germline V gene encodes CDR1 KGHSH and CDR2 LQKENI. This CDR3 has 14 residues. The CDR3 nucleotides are TGTGCCAGCTCTCAACAGGGTAACCCCTACGAGCAGTACTTC. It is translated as CASSQQGNPYEQYF.

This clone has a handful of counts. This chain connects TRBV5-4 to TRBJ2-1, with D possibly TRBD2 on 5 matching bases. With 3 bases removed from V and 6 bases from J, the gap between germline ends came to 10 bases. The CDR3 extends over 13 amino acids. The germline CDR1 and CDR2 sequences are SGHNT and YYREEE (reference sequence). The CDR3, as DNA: TGTGCCAGCAGCTCCGGAGAGGGCAATGAGCAGTTCTTC. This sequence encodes CASSSGEGNEQFF.

The CDR3, as DNA: TGCACCAGCAGCCACCACACTACAAAAGAGACCCAGTACTTC. As protein: CTSSHHTTKETQYF. This chain uses TRBV1 with TRBJ2-5; TRBD2 reflects the table's D call only, with no check against the DNA. TRBV1 is an annotated pseudogene. The CDR3 has 14 amino acids.

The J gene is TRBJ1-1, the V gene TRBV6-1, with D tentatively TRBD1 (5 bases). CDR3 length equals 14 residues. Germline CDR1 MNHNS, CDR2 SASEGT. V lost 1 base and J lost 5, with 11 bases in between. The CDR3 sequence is CASSEGAGETEAFF. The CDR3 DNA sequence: TGTGCCAGCAGTGAAGGGGCGGGGGAGACTGAAGCTTTCTTT.

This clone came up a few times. This chain's CDR3 is CASSYSQGRTYEQYF. CDR3 DNA sequence: TGTGCCAGCAGTTACTCACAGGGGAGGACCTACGAGCAGTACTTC. The chain carries TRBV6-5 and TRBJ2-7; a possible D gene is TRBD1 (7 bases). CDR1 and CDR2 from the germline V gene are MNHEY and SVGAGI. CDR3 length: 15 residues. Trimming shortened V by 0 bases and J by 2 bases, and 11 bases separated the two germline ends.

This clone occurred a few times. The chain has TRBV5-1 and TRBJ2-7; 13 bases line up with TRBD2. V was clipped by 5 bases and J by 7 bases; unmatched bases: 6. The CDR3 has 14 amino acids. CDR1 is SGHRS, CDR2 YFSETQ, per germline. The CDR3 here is CASSYGLAGAEQYF. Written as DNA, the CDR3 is TGCGCCAGCAGTTATGGACTAGCGGGAGCTGAGCAGTACTTC.

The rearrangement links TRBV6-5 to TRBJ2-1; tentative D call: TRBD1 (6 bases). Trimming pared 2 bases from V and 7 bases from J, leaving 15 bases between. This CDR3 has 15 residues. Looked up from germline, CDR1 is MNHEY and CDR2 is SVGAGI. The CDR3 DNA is TGTGCCAGCAGTTACGTAGGGGGAAAGTTGAATGAGCAGTTCTTC. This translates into CASSYVGGKLNEQFF.

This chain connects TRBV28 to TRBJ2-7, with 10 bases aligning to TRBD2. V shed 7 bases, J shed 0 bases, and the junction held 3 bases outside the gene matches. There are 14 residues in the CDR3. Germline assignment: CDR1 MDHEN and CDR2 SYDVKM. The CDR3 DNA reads TGTGCCAGCAATCTAGCGGGAGACTCCTACGAGCAGTACTTC. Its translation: CASNLAGDSYEQYF.

CDR3 bases: TGTGCCTGGACAGGGTCGGGGGGTGAAAAACTGTTTTTT. Its protein is CAWTGSGGEKLFF. The chain joins TRBV30 to TRBJ1-4, with D maybe TRBD1 (5 bases). Germline V gene data show CDR1 as GTSNPN and CDR2 as SVGIG (reference sequence). The CDR3 runs 13 residues. Between the trimmed V and J ends, which lost 4 bases and 7 bases, there was a span of 13 bases.

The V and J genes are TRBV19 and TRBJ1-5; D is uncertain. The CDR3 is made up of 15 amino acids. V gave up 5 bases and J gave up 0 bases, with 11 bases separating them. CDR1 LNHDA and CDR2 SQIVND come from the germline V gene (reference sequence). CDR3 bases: TGTGCCAGTAGTGGGCAGGCATATAGCAATCAGCCCCAGCATTTT. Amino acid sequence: CASSGQAYSNQPQHF.

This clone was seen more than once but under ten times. CDR3 loop: CASSLGANTEAFF. CDR3 coding DNA: TGTGCCAGCAGTTTAGGGGCGAACACTGAAGCTTTCTTT. The V gene is TRBV28, the J gene TRBJ1-1, with D possibly being TRBD1 (5 bases). Germline CDR1 is MDHEN and CDR2 is SYDVKM. The CDR3 runs to 13 residues. Trimming took 2 bases from V and 1 from J, leaving 5 bases between them.

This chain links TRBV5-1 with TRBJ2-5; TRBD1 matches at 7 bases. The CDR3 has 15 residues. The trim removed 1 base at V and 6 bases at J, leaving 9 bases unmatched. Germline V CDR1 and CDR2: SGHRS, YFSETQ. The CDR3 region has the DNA TGCGCCAGCAGCTTGATGACAGGGATTCTGCAGACCCAGTACTTC. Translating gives CASSLMTGILQTQYF.

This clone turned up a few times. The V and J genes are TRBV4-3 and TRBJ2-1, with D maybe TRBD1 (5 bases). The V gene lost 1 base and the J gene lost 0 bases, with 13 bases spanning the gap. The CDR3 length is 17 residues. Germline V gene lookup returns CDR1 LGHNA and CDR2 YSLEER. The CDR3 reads CASSQAPETASYNEQFF. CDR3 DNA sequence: TGCGCCAGCAGCCAAGCTCCGGAGACAGCCTCCTACAATGAGCAGTTCTTC.

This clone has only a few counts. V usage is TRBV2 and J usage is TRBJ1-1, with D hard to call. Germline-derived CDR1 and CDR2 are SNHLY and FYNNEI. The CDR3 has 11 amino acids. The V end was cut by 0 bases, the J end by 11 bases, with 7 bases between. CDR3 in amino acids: CASSEANRAFF. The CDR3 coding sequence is TGTGCCAGCAGTGAAGCCAACCGGGCTTTCTTT.

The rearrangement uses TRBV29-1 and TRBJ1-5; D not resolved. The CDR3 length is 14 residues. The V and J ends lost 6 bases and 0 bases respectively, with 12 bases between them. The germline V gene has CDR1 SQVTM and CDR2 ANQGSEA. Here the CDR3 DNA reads TGCAGCGTCGGGGAGCTAGATAGCAATCAGCCCCAGCATTTT. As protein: CSVGELDSNQPQHF.